This T cell receptor (beta chain) was documented in a study of T cell repertoires in cytomegalovirus infection. The V end was cut by 3 bases, the J end by 7 bases, with 12 bases between. CDR1 and CDR2 from the germline V gene are SGHTA and FQGNSA. The CDR3 length is 13 residues. This clonotype was detected many times. TCRdb processed the reads anew with MiXCR; each CDR3 protein has one entry. The table has approximately 240,000 distinct CDR3 sequences, 12% seen once. The receptor was isolated from a human donor in good health (CMV status not recorded). Some clones in this sample may be carry-over from other donors' samples. The chain couples TRBV7-2 to TRBJ1-2, with D perhaps matching TRBD1 (5 bases). The sample comprised PBMCs. This chain's CDR3 is CASSLLGVAGYTF. Written as DNA, the CDR3 is TGTGCCAGCAGCTTGCTAGGGGTTGCTGGCTACACCTTC. Supplemented by reference TRBV7-2 and TRBJ1-2, the full variable domain reads GAGVSQSPSNKVTEKGKDVELRCDPISGHTALYWYRQSLGQGLEFLIYFQGNSAPDKSGLPSDRFSAERTGGSVSTLTIQRTQQEDSAVYLCASSLLGVAGYTFGSGTRLTVV.